One T cell receptor (beta chain) is described in this entry. Sequencing was performed with immunoSEQ multiplex PCR; in TCRdb, only in-frame clones are kept and a portion is missing. The sample contains 90,000 to 100,000 clones, about 96% of which appear only once. Germline V lookup: CDR1 GTSNPN, CDR2 SVGIG (reference sequence). The V segment lost 3 bases and the J segment 8 bases; nucleotides outside the gene matches: 3. CDR3 size: 11 residues. This sample stems from a study of technical replicates of blood from several donors. J is TRBJ1-1 and V is TRBV30; 7 positions match TRBD1. The sequencing sample was made of T cells isolated from PBMCs. The receptor was isolated from a human donor in good health. CDR3 loop: CAWSGGQEAFF. The CDR3, as DNA: TGTGCCTGGAGCGGGGGACAGGAAGCTTTCTTT.